The clone carrying this T cell receptor beta chain occurred once. Its antigen is not identified. The record originates from a study of T cell repertoires in cytomegalovirus infection. Overall study: Both recently identified HLA-C-restricted and well-studied HLA-B-restricted CMV epitopes were used in the study. CMV infection together with matching HLA type was indicated by public TCR beta signatures.

Whole-study findings and limits: Dominant in the ex vivo response were TCR beta clonotypes restricted by HLA-C and specific for CMV. The cumulative frequency of public TCR beta families identified carriers of CMV plus the relevant HLA.

This CDR3 has 14 residues. V gave up 2 bases and J gave up 7 bases, with 14 bases separating them. The germline V gene has CDR1 MGHRA and CDR2 YSYEKL. One entry per CDR3 protein results from TCRdb running MiXCR on the reads. The repertoire holds about 570,000 distinct CDR3 sequences, roughly 42% seen once, with 48% in the top ten. V is TRBV4-1 and J is TRBJ2-5; D not certain. The source material was cultured PBMCs, sampled from culture after CMV antigen stimulation. This clonotype was obtained from a human donor in good health (CMV status not recorded). Some clones in this sample may be carry-over from other donors' samples. CDR3 nucleotide sequence: TGCGCCAGCAGCCAAAACTGGACGCGAGCGACCCAGTACTTC. Translating it yields CASSQNWTRATQYF.